Listed below are T cell receptor beta chains from one sample, sequenced in a study of blood T cell repertoires in COVID-19. Repertoires were generated with immunoSEQ multiplex PCR, while TCRdb's copy carries only in-frame clones and drops some. The profile covers more than 300,000 clones, with about 89% appearing a single time and approximately 1.8% taken by the ten largest. The sequenced sample was PBMCs or T cells enriched from blood (not recorded which). These receptors all come from a man aged 35 to 55 in a cohort exposed to, infected with or recovered from COVID-19 (not recorded which). CDR3s include the opening cysteine and the closing phenylalanine or tryptophan. D genes are given only for firm matches. Some rows mark clone size as missing; the rest say once, few, many or name a class of expanded clone.

cdr3_nt cdr3_aa clone_size j_call d_call v_call
TGTGCCAGCGGAGGGACTAGCGGGAGAAATGAGCAGTTCTTC CASGGTSGRNEQFF NA TRBJ2-1 TRBD2 TRBV2
TGTGCCAGCGGGGAGGGGAGGCAGCCCCAGCATTTT CASGEGRQPQHF once TRBJ1-5 NA TRBV27
TGTGCCAGCAGGACCGGGACAGGGGGCCGACATAGCAATCAGCCCCAGCATTTT CASRTGTGGRHSNQPQHF NA TRBJ1-5 TRBD1 TRBV28
TGTGCCAGCAGCGTAAGCGGGAGAAGGGATGAGCAGTTCTTC CASSVSGRRDEQFF NA TRBJ2-1 TRBD2 TRBV9
TGTGCCAGCAGCTTGGAGCCGATTAGCAATCAGCCCCAGCATTTT CASSLEPISNQPQHF NA TRBJ1-5 NA TRBV5-5
TGTGCCAGCAACATCGACAGGGGAAATTCACCCCTCCACTTT CASNIDRGNSPLHF NA TRBJ1-6 TRBD1 TRBV28
TGTGCCAGCAGCCCCGGACAGGGCTATGAGACCCAGTACTTC CASSPGQGYETQYF NA TRBJ2-5 TRBD1 TRBV4-2
TGTGCCAGCAGCCGGGGACACGGTTACGAGCAGTACTTC CASSRGHGYEQYF NA TRBJ2-7 NA TRBV9
TGTGCCAGTAGCTCGGGACTAGCGGGAAGGGTTATTGAGACCCAGTACTTC CASSSGLAGRVIETQYF NA TRBJ2-5 TRBD2 TRBV19
TGTGCCAGCAGCTTTGGGGGGGGGTCCTATCAGCCCCAGCATTTT CASSFGGGSYQPQHF NA TRBJ1-5 NA TRBV11-2
TGTGCCAGCAGCCCGACAGTCTCCTACGAGCAGTACTTC CASSPTVSYEQYF NA TRBJ2-7 NA TRBV7-2
TGTGCCAGTAACCCTCGCGGGGGCTTTGGAAACACCATATATTTT CASNPRGGFGNTIYF NA TRBJ1-3 NA TRBV19
TGTGCCAGCTCGGAGGGGCGGAACACTGAAGCTTTCTTT CASSEGRNTEAFF NA TRBJ1-1 NA TRBV18
TGTGCCAGCAGCCGGGATAGAAACTACGAGCAGTACTTC CASSRDRNYEQYF NA TRBJ2-7 NA TRBV6-5
TGTGCCAGCAGTTTAAGCCCTCCTGGGGCACGCCTTGGAAACACCATATATTTT CASSLSPPGARLGNTIYF NA TRBJ1-3 NA TRBV28